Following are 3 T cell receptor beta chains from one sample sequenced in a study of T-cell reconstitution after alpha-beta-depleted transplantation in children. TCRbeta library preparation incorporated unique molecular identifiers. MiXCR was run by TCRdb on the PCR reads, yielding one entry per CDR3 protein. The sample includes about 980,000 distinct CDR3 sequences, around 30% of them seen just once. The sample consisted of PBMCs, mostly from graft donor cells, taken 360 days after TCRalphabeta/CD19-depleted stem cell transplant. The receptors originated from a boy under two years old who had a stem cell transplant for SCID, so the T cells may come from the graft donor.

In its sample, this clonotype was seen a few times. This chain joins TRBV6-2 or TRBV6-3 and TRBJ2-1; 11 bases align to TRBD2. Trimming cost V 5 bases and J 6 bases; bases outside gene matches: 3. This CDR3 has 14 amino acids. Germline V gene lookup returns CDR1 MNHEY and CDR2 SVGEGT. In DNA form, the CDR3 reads TGTGCCAGCAGTCGCGGACTAGCGGGCAATGAGCAGTTCTTC. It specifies CASSRGLAGNEQFF.

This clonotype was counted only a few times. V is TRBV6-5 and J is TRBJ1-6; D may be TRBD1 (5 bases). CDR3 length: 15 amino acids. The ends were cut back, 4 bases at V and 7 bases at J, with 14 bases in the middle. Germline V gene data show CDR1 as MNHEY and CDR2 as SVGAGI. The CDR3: CASSSSSGWNSPLHF. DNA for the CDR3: TGTGCCAGCAGTTCATCCTCAGGGTGGAATTCACCCCTCCACTTT.

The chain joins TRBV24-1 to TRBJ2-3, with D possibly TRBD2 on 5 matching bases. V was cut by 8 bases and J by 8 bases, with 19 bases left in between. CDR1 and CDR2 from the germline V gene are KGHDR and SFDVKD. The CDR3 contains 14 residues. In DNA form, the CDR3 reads TGTGCCACCATGCCGGACTCCACCCCGGGTACGCAGTATTTT. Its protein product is CATMPDSTPGTQYF.